A selection of T cell receptor beta chains follows, all from one sample in a study of response to subunit inactivated influenza vaccine. TCRdb itself ran the RT-PCR reads through MiXCR, one entry per CDR3 protein. Of a few hundred thousand distinct CDR3 sequences listed, roughly 22% are singletons. The sample in question was PBMCs from blood, obtained approximately 22 months after vaccination. The receptors here all came from a man between 50 and 70 years old who received an inactivated influenza vaccine. Both conserved end residues are part of each CDR3. The D gene is left open where the match is weak. Size tells how often a clone was seen (once, few, many) or the class of an expanded clone, and some rows leave it out.

clone_size j_call d_call v_call cdr3_aa cdr3_nt
. TRBJ2-1 TRBD1 TRBV5-1 CASETGGKDEQFF TGCGCCAGCGAGACAGGGGGCAAGGATGAGCAGTTCTTC
few TRBJ2-3 . TRBV11-2 CASSWGLVDSADTQYF TGTGCCAGCAGCTGGGGATTGGTGGATTCTGCAGATACGCAGTATTTT
few TRBJ1-1 TRBD1 TRBV5-1 CASSLEGTGVSREAFF TGCGCCAGCAGCTTGGAGGGGACAGGGGTTAGCCGTGAAGCTTTCTTT
few TRBJ1-6 . TRBV12-3/TRBV12-4 CASTRDQNSPLHF TGTGCCAGCACCCGGGACCAAAATTCACCCCTCCACTTT
. TRBJ1-5 TRBD1 TRBV12-3/TRBV12-4 CASRQGVNQPQHF TGTGCCAGCCGACAGGGGGTTAATCAGCCCCAGCATTTT
. TRBJ2-1 . TRBV6-4 CASSDDGRSLSYNEQFF TGTGCCAGCAGTGACGATGGGAGGTCCCTCTCCTACAATGAGCAGTTCTTC
many TRBJ2-1 . TRBV5-5 CASSSGPQSYNEQFF TGTGCCAGCAGTTCAGGGCCGCAATCCTACAATGAGCAGTTCTTC
. TRBJ2-1 . TRBV6-6 CAGSPGAYNEQFF TGTGCCGGCTCTCCAGGGGCCTACAATGAGCAGTTCTTC
. TRBJ2-1 . TRBV12-3/TRBV12-4 CASMGHPRSSYNEQFF TGTGCCAGCATGGGACACCCAAGGAGCTCCTACAATGAGCAGTTCTTC
many TRBJ1-2 TRBD1 TRBV7-2 CASSRDRAAVYGYTF TGTGCCAGCAGCCGGGACAGGGCCGCGGTCTATGGCTACACCTTC
. TRBJ1-2 . TRBV2 CASSESGIHGYTF TGTGCCAGCAGTGAATCCGGGATCCATGGCTACACCTTC
. TRBJ1-2 . TRBV6-1 CASSESAPNYGYTF TGTGCCAGCAGTGAATCGGCCCCTAACTATGGCTACACCTTC
. TRBJ1-4 TRBD1 TRBV4-2 CASSPSGTGDEKLFF TGTGCCAGCAGCCCATCCGGGACAGGGGATGAAAAACTGTTTTTT
few TRBJ2-2 TRBD2 TRBV28 CASRSGTNTGELFF TGTGCCAGCAGGAGCGGGACTAACACCGGGGAGCTGTTTTTT
. TRBJ1-1 TRBD1 TRBV2 CASRDRGETEAFF TGTGCCAGCAGGGACAGGGGTGAAACTGAAGCTTTCTTT
. TRBJ2-2 TRBD2 TRBV5-5 CASSLYRAGGLFGELFF TGTGCCAGCAGCTTGTATCGAGCGGGAGGGCTATTCGGGGAGCTGTTTTTT
. TRBJ1-2 TRBD1 TRBV29-1 CSVEEGGGGYTF TGCAGCGTTGAAGAGGGAGGGGGCGGCTACACCTTC
. TRBJ2-1 TRBD2 TRBV7-9 CASSFSGRAVNEQFF TGTGCCAGCAGCTTTAGCGGGAGGGCCGTTAATGAGCAGTTCTTC
many TRBJ1-4 TRBD1 TRBV4-2 CASSQQGGSKLFF TGTGCCAGCAGCCAGCAGGGGGGGTCAAAACTGTTTTTT
. TRBJ1-2 TRBD1 TRBV20-1 CSARDQTGVGYTF TGCAGTGCTAGAGATCAGACAGGGGTGGGCTACACCTTC
. TRBJ1-1 TRBD1 TRBV12-5 CASGLTGGNTEAFF TGTGCTAGTGGTTTGACAGGGGGGAACACTGAAGCTTTCTTT
. TRBJ2-7 . TRBV20-1 CSAREGRYEQYF TGCAGTGCTAGGGAGGGTCGCTACGAGCAGTACTTC
few TRBJ1-2 . TRBV4-2 CASSGQNYGYTF TGTGCCAGCAGTGGGCAGAACTATGGCTACACCTTC
. TRBJ2-3 . TRBV6-5 CASSYPDVTGIDTQYF TGTGCCAGCAGTTACCCGGACGTCACAGGAATCGATACGCAGTATTTT
few TRBJ2-3 TRBD2 TRBV24-1 CATSGGLTSGVTDTQYF TGTGCCACCAGTGGGGGCCTGACTAGCGGGGTGACAGATACGCAGTATTTT
. TRBJ1-3 TRBD1 TRBV30 CAWSRGHTAGNTIYF TGTGCCTGGAGTAGGGGGCACACAGCTGGAAACACCATATATTTT
. TRBJ1-1 . TRBV6-1 CASRTAGAMNTEAFF TGTGCCAGCAGGACAGCAGGGGCGATGAACACTGAAGCTTTCTTT
. TRBJ1-3 . TRBV5-1 CASSSRVPGNTIYF TGCGCCAGCAGCTCGAGAGTGCCTGGAAACACCATATATTTT
. TRBJ2-5 TRBD1 TRBV6-5 CASSYSSRGWETQYF TGTGCCAGCAGTTACTCTAGCAGGGGGTGGGAGACCCAGTACTTC
. TRBJ1-5 . TRBV5-4 CASSTDNQPQHF TGTGCCAGCAGCACGGATAATCAGCCCCAGCATTTT
few TRBJ1-2 . TRBV11-2 CASSLNRDGRFLEGYTF TGTGCCAGCAGCTTGAACCGGGACGGAAGATTTCTGGAGGGCTACACCTTC